This T cell receptor (beta chain) was profiled in a study of brain T cells in children with intractable seizures. V was pared by 3 bases and J by 3 bases, with 13 bases between. This CDR3 is built from 15 residues. Germline V lookup: CDR1 MGHRA, CDR2 YSYEKL. Noted time point: blood from clinic visit 5 months post-surgery; TSC patient then seizure free. Sequencing was limited to surgery cases with top T cell transcript signatures in brain tissue. Pre-surgery treatment included at least one anti-epileptic drug. Remarks on this clone: Antigen: not known.

Assay: immunoSEQ multiplex PCR; the TCRdb copy retains only in-frame clones and omits some. The top ten clones hold 5% to 7% of a sample with about 340,000 clones, about 94% of them seen once. Study results and limitations: Pre- and post-surgery blood differed in depth, so pre-surgery absences may be undersampling. Viral specificity was inferred only from CDR3 similarity; HCMV serostatus was unknown.

Material: peripheral blood, obtained 4 to 5 months after surgery. V gene TRBV4-1 combines with J gene TRBJ2-3; tentative D call: TRBD1 (5 bases). This TCR came from a boy less than two years old with tuberous sclerosis and intractable seizures. For the CDR3, the DNA is TGCGCCAGCAGCCAGGGGCAGTATGTTACAGATACGCAGTATTTT. Protein sequence: CASSQGQYVTDTQYF.